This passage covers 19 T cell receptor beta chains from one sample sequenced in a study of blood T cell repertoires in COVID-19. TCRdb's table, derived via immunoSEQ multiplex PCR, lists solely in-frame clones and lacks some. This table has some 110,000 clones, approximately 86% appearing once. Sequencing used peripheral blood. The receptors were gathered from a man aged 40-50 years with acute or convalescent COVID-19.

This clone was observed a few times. This chain's CDR3 is CATSRDPGTGGGKLFF. The CDR3 region has the DNA TGTGCCACCAGCAGAGACCCCGGGACAGGGGGCGGGAAACTGTTTTTT. This rearrangement joins TRBV15 to TRBJ1-4; TRBD1 aligns across 12 bases. This CDR3 is 16 amino acids long. V shed 0 bases and J 11 bases; nucleotides not matched to a gene: 7. Germline V CDR1 and CDR2: LNHNV, YYDKDF (reference sequence).

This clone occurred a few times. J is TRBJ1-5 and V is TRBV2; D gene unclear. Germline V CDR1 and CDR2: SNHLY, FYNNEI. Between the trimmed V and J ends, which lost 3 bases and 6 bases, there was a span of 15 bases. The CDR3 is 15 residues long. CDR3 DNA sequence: TGTGCCAGCAGTGATGTCTCCCCCGTCGGTCAGCCCCAGCATTTT. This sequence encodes CASSDVSPVGQPQHF.

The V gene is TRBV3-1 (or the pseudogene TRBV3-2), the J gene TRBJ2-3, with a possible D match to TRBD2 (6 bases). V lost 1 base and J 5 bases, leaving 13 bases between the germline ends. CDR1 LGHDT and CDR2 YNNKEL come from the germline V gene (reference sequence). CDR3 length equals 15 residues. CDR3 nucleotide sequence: TGTGCCAGCAGCCAAGCGTGGGCGGGAAAAGATACGCAGTATTTT. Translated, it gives CASSQAWAGKDTQYF.

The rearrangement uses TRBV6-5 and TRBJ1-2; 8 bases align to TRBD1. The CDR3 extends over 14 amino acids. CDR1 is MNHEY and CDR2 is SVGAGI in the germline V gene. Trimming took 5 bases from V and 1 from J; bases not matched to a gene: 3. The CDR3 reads CASSKDRDNYGYTF. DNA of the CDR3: TGTGCCAGCAGTAAGGACAGGGATAACTATGGCTACACCTTC.

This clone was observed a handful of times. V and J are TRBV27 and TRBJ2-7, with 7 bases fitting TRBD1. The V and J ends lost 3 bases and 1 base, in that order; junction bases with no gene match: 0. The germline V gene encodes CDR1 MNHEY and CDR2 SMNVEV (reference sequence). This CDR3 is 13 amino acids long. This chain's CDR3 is CASSLTGSYEQYF. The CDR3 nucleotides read TGTGCCAGCAGTTTGACAGGGTCCTACGAGCAGTACTTC.

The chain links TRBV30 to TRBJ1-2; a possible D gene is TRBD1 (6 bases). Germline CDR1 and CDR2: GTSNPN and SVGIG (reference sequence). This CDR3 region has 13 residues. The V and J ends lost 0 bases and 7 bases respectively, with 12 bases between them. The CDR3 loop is CAWSVQGMVGYTF. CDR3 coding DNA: TGTGCCTGGAGTGTACAGGGAATGGTTGGCTACACCTTC. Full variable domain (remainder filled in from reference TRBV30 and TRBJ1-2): SQTIHQWPATLVQPVGSPLSLECTVEGTSNPNLYWYRQAAGRGLQLLFYSVGIGQISSEVPQNLSASRPQDRQFILSSKKLLLSDSGFYLCAWSVQGMVGYTFGSGTRLTVV.

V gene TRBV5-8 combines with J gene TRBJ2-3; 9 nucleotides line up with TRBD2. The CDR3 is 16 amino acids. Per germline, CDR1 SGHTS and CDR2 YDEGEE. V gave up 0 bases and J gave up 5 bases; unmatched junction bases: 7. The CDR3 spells CASSLGRGGALDTQYF. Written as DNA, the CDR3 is TGTGCCAGCAGCTTGGGGCGCGGGGGGGCCTTAGATACGCAGTATTTT.

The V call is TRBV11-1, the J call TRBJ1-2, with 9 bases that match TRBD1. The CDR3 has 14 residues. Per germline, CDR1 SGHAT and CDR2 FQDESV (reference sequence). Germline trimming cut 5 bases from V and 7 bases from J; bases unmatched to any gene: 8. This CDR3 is CASSHPTGGSGYTF. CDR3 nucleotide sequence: TGTGCCAGCAGCCATCCGACAGGGGGGAGTGGCTACACCTTC.

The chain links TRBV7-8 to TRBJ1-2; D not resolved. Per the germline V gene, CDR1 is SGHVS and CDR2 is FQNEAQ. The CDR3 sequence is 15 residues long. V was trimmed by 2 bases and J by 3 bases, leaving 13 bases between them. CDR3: CASSLRQSGDYGYTF. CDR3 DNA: TGTGCCAGCAGCTTACGGCAGTCGGGAGACTATGGCTACACCTTC.

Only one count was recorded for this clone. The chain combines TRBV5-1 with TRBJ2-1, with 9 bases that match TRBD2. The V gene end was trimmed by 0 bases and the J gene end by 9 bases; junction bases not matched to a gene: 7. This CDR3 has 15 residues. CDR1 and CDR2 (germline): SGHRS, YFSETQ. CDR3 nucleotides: TGCGCCAGCAGCTTGGTACTAGCGGGTCCCGGTGAGCAGTTCTTC. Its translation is CASSLVLAGPGEQFF.

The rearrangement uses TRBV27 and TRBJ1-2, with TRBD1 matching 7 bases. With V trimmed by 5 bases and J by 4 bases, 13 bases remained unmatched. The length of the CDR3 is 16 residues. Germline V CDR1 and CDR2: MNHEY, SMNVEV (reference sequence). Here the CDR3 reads CASSALKFGTAYGYTF. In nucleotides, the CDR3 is TGTGCCAGCAGTGCTCTAAAATTCGGGACAGCCTATGGCTACACCTTC.

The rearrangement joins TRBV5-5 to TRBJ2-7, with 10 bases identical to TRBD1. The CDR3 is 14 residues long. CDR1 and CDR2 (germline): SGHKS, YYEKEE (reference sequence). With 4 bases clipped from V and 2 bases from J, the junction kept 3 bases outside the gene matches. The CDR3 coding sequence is TGTGCCAGCAGCGCGACAGGGGGCCCCTACGAGCAGTACTTC. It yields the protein CASSATGGPYEQYF.

CDR3 loop: CASSFGRGSGHNEQFF. The CDR3, as DNA: TGTGCCAGCAGCTTCGGAAGGGGTTCTGGGCACAATGAGCAGTTCTTC. The chain carries TRBV11-2 and TRBJ2-1; possible D gene TRBD1, 5 bases. The CDR3 is 16 amino acids. V was shortened by 3 bases and J by 5 bases, with 17 bases between the two germline ends. CDR1 is SGHAT and CDR2 is FQNNGV in the germline V gene.

For the CDR3, the DNA is TGTGCCAGCAGCCAAAGAGCGAACACTGAAGCTTTCTTT. Translation: CASSQRANTEAFF. This chain links TRBV3-1 (or the pseudogene TRBV3-2) with TRBJ1-1; D unresolved. This CDR3 region has 13 residues. The germline V gene encodes CDR1 LGHDT and CDR2 YNNKEL (reference sequence). V dropped 2 bases and J dropped 1 base, with 5 bases sitting between them.

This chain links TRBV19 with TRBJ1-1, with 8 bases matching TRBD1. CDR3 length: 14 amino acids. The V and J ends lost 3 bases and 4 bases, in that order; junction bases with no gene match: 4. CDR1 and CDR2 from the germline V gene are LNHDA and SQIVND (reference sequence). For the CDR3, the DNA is TGTGCCAGTAGTATCTCCCAGGGGGCCACTGAAGCTTTCTTT. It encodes CASSISQGATEAFF.

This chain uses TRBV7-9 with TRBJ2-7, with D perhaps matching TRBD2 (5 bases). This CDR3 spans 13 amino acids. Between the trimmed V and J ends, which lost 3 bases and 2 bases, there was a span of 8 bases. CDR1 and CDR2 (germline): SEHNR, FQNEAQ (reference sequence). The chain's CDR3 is CASSFGITYEQYF. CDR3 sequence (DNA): TGTGCCAGCAGCTTCGGGATAACCTACGAGCAGTACTTC.

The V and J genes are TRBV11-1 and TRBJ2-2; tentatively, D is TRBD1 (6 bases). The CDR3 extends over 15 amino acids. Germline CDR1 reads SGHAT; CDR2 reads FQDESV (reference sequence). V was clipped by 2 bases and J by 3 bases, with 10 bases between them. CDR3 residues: CASSLTTGYTGELFF. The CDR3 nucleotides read TGTGCCAGCAGCTTAACCACAGGGTACACCGGGGAGCTGTTTTTT.

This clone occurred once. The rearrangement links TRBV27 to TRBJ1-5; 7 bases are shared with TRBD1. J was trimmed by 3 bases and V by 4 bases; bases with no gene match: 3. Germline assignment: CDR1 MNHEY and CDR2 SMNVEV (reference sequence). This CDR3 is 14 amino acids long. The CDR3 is CASSSGTVNQPQHF. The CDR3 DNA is TGTGCCAGCAGTTCTGGGACAGTCAATCAGCCCCAGCATTTT.

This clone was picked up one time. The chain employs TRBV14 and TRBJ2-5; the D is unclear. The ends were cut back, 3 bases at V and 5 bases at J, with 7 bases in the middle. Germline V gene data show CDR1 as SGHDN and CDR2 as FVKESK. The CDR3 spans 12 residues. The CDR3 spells CASSHFRETQYF. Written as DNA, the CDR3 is TGTGCCAGCAGCCACTTCAGGGAGACCCAGTACTTC.